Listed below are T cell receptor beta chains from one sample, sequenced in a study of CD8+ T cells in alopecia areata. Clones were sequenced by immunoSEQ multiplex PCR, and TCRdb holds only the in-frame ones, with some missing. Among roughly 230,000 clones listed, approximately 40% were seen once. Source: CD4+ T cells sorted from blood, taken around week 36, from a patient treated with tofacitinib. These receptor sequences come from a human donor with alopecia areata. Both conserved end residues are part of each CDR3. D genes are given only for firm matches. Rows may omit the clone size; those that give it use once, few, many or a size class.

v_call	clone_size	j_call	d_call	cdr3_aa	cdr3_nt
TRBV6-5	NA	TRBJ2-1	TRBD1	CASSWRGTGPNEQFF	TGTGCCAGCAGTTGGAGGGGGACAGGTCCGAATGAGCAGTTCTTC
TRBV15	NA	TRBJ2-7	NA	CATSRLRTGAYEQYF	TGTGCCACCAGCAGACTAAGGACCGGCGCCTACGAGCAGTACTTC
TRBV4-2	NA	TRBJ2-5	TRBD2	CASSRTSGSSETQYF	TGTGCCAGCAGCAGGACTAGCGGGAGCTCGGAGACCCAGTACTTC
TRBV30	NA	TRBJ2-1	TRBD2	CAWAIAGGQNEQFF	TGTGCCTGGGCAATAGCGGGAGGGCAAAATGAGCAGTTCTTC
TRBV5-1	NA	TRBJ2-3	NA	CASSRTGSLDTQYF	TGCGCCAGCAGCCGTACCGGGAGCTTAGATACGCAGTATTTT
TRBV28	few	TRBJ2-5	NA	CASISDGEETQYF	TGTGCCAGCATTTCGGACGGTGAAGAGACCCAGTACTTC
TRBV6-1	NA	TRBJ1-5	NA	CASSPRTLQPQHF	TGTGCCAGCAGTCCCCGGACCCTCCAGCCCCAGCATTTT
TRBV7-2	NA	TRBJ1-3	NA	CASSSRVSGNTIYF	TGTGCCAGCAGCTCTAGGGTCTCTGGAAACACCATATATTTT
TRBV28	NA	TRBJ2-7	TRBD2	CASSRGGGNYEQYF	TGTGCCAGCAGCCGGGGGGGCGGGAACTACGAGCAGTACTTC
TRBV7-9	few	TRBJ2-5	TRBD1	CASSRTGTAETQYF	TGTGCCAGCAGCCGAACGGGGACAGCAGAGACCCAGTACTTC
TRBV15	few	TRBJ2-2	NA	CATSRALQGGTGELFF	TGTGCCACCAGCAGAGCCCTACAGGGGGGGACCGGGGAGCTGTTTTTT
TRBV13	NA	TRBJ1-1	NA	CASSLGSYNTEAFF	TGTGCCAGCAGCTTAGGTTCATACAACACTGAAGCTTTCTTT
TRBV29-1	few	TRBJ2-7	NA	CSASWGRSYEQYF	TGCAGCGCTTCGTGGGGCCGCTCCTACGAGCAGTACTTC
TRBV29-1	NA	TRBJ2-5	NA	CSVEDPMRLQETQYF	TGCAGCGTTGAAGATCCCATGCGGCTCCAAGAGACCCAGTACTTC
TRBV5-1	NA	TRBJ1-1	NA	CASSLGDARSEAFF	TGCGCCAGCAGCTTGGGTGACGCCAGGAGTGAAGCTTTCTTT